Each of the 6 T cell receptor beta chains below was sequenced from the same sample in a study of CD8+ T cells in alopecia areata. RNA extraction and reverse transcription yielded cDNA as sequencing template. This table comes from immunoSEQ multiplex PCR, and its TCRdb copy is limited to in-frame clones, with some not included. Reported are under 350,000 clones, none seen only once; the ten largest carry 0.9% to 1.5%. Markers used for sorting pooled cutaneous lymph node cells were CD4, CD8alpha, NKG2D, NKG2ACE and others. The sample was CD4+ T cells sorted from a lymph node. These receptors were collected from a C3H/HeJ mouse with alopecia areata. The mouse line has the MHC haplotype H2-k.

Comments on this clone: Gene names and germline match the mouse. The read is 4 residues too short to cover the CDR3 end, so that end is filled in from the germline J gene. The chain recombines TRBV14 with TRBJ2-7, with TRBD2 matching over 8 bases. The CDR3 covers 15 residues. In germline, CDR1 is SGHDT, CDR2 FRDEAV. V lost 5 bases, J lost 0 bases, and 7 bases stayed unmatched. The CDR3 region is CASSPGDWSSYEQYF. The sequenced CDR3 bases are TGTGCCAGCAGCCCCGGGGACTGGAGCTCCTAT.

In the case of this clone: Gene names are mouse gene names. The observed sequence ends 4 residues before the CDR3 terminus, with the missing tail filled in from the germline J gene. The V and J genes are TRBV13-3 and TRBJ2-3, with 11 bases fitting TRBD2. V shed 9 bases, J shed 3 bases, and the junction held 18 bases outside the gene matches. The CDR3 sequence is 18 residues long. CDR1 is NNHDY and CDR2 is SYVADS in the germline V gene. CDR3 bases read: TGTGCCACAGTTTCCGGGACTGGGGGATTGGTTTTGGCAGAA. Protein: CATVSGTGGLVLAE. Given in full, the CDR3 is CATVSGTGGLVLAETLYF.

This clone turned up a few times. The gene names here belong to mouse. The read gets to within 4 residues of the CDR3 end, and the germline J gene fills in the rest. This chain connects TRBV29 to TRBJ1-2; 7 bases line up with TRBD1. V was clipped by 0 bases and J by 2 bases; unmatched bases: 0. The CDR3 consists of 14 residues. Looked up from germline, CDR1 is MSHET and CDR2 is SYDVDS. CDR3 in amino acids: CASSLSGGNSDYTF. The DNA read from the CDR3 is TGTGCTAGCAGTTTATCAGGGGGCAACTCC.

Regarding this clone: Mouse names are used for the genes. Read sequence stops 3 residues before the CDR3 end, and the germline J gene provides the missing end. The chain recombines TRBV13-1 with TRBJ1-6; 10 bases are a match to TRBD1. TRBJ1-6 is filed as an ORF, its function uncertain. The germline V gene has CDR1 NSHNY and CDR2 SYGAGN. Trimming removed 5 bases from V and 0 bases from J; junction bases left unmatched: 2. The CDR3 is made up of 16 amino acids. The CDR3 loop is CASRGQGGSYNSPLYF. The sequenced CDR3 bases are TGTGCCAGCAGAGGACAGGGGGGTTCCTATAATTCGCCC.

This clone came up a few times. Mouse gene names apply. The sequence runs out 3 residues before the end of the CDR3; the remainder is reconstructed from the germline J gene. The chain recombines TRBV13-3 with TRBJ1-6; D is possibly TRBD1 (6 bases). TRBJ1-6 has ORF status, its function being uncertain. Germline-derived CDR1 and CDR2 are NNHDY and SYVADS. Trimming shortened V by 4 bases and J by 7 bases, and 9 bases separated the two germline ends. The CDR3 contains 13 residues. The CDR3 sequence is CASSRDTNSPLYF. The CDR3 bases that were read are TGTGCCAGCAGTCGGGACACCAATTCGCCC.

This clone was seen a handful of times. Mouse gene names and germline throughout. The read terminates 4 residues before the CDR3 end, so the remaining end is supplied by the germline J gene. The chain links TRBV13-1 to TRBJ1-2; possibly TRBD1 for D (5 bases). The germline V gene encodes CDR1 NSHNY and CDR2 SYGAGN. V was trimmed by 3 bases and J by 3 bases, leaving 6 bases between them. This CDR3 spans 12 amino acids. This chain's CDR3 is CASSVGDSDYTF. The CDR3 DNA, read in part, is TGTGCCAGCAGTGTGGGGGACTCC.